The 30 T cell receptor beta chains in this list originate from one sample, sequenced in a study of vaccination and CD4 T cells after COVID-19. Sequencing of the DNA from cultured CD4+ T cells was carried out with the Oncomine TCR Beta short-read assay. One entry per CDR3 protein results from TCRdb running MiXCR on the PCR reads. The data contain some 16,000 distinct CDR3 sequences, about 35% of them singletons. For these TCRs, the target antigens are not known. The treatment denotes: roughly 10-day PBMC culture with coronavirus spike peptide pools or control peptides (ViraFEST assay). The sequenced sample was cultured CD4+ T cells from blood. The receptors derive from a human donor with COVID-19.

V is TRBV5-1 and J is TRBJ2-2; D is perhaps TRBD1 (5 bases). Trimming removed 3 bases from V and 4 bases from J, with 16 bases in between. Germline loops: CDR1 SGHRS, CDR2 YFSETQ. There are 16 residues in the CDR3. The CDR3 region has the DNA TGCGCCAGCAGCTCAACAATGTTAGACAGCACCGGGGAGCTGTTTTTT. Amino acids: CASSSTMLDSTGELFF.

This sequence joins TRBV20-1 and TRBJ2-3, with 9 bases matching TRBD2. The ends lost 5 bases at V and 5 bases at J; junction bases unmatched: 11. This CDR3 has 15 residues. Germline V lookup: CDR1 DFQATT, CDR2 SNEGSKA (reference sequence). The CDR3 reads CSAPQGGAGGDTQYF. The CDR3 nucleotides are TGCAGTGCTCCCCAGGGCGGAGCGGGGGGAGATACGCAGTATTTT.

This sequence joins TRBV20-1 and TRBJ1-1; weak D call: TRBD1 (5 bases). CDR3 length: 12 residues. CDR1 is DFQATT, CDR2 SNEGSKA, per germline (reference sequence). Trimming left V 5 bases short and J 5 bases short, with 12 bases between. The CDR3 loop is CSAQKGRTEAFF. Here the CDR3 DNA reads TGCAGTGCTCAGAAGGGGCGGACTGAAGCTTTCTTT.

This chain joins TRBV2 and TRBJ2-3; possible D gene TRBD1, 6 bases. With 3 bases removed from V and 1 base from J, the gap between germline ends came to 11 bases. The CDR3 spans 15 residues. Germline CDR1 is SNHLY and CDR2 is FYNNEI. The CDR3 sequence is CASSDQGPGTDTQYF. CDR3 nucleotides: TGTGCCAGCAGTGACCAGGGGCCGGGCACAGATACGCAGTATTTT.

This clonotype has just a few counts. The chain has TRBV20-1 and TRBJ1-4; TRBD1 might be the D (6 bases). This CDR3 region has 13 residues. Germline lookup yields CDR1 DFQATT and CDR2 SNEGSKA (reference sequence). V lost 3 bases and J 8 bases, leaving 13 bases between the germline ends. The CDR3 sequence is CSASKGGGEKLFF. CDR3 DNA sequence: TGCAGTGCTAGTAAGGGGGGTGGCGAAAAACTGTTTTTT.

This chain uses TRBV10-2 with TRBJ2-1, with a possible D match to TRBD2 (6 bases). Trimming pared 10 bases from V and 4 bases from J, leaving 14 bases between. CDR1 and CDR2 from the germline V gene are WSHSY and SAAADI. The CDR3 runs to 13 residues. CDR3 sequence reads: CATTLGTYNEQFF. CDR3 coding DNA: TGCGCCACCACGCTCGGGACTTACAATGAGCAGTTCTTC.

On this clonotype itself: Relative to the germline gene, one junction end is altered; a read error may explain this. This chain uses TRBV6-2 or TRBV6-3 with TRBJ2-3; 7 bases match TRBD2. Germline V gene lookup returns CDR1 MNHEY and CDR2 SVGEGT. The CDR3 has 14 amino acids. CDR3 coding DNA: TGTGCCAGCAGTGGGACTACCTTCACAGGTACGCATTATTTT. The encoded protein is CASSGTTFTGTHYF.

This chain links TRBV5-6 with TRBJ2-7; 9 nucleotides match TRBD1. The CDR3 is 14 amino acids. Per the germline V gene, CDR1 is SGHDT and CDR2 is YYEEEE. V gave up 0 bases and J gave up 4 bases; unmatched junction bases: 2. This CDR3 is CASSLEDRGYEQYF. CDR3 DNA sequence: TGTGCCAGCAGCTTGGAGGACAGGGGTTACGAGCAGTACTTC.

The chain has TRBV6-2 or TRBV6-3 and TRBJ1-2, with D tentatively TRBD1 (6 bases). Trimming took off 7 bases at V and 6 bases at J, with 18 bases between the two ends. The V gene's germline CDR1 is MNHEY and CDR2 SVGEGT. CDR3 size: 14 residues. CDR3 sequence reads: CASIAPGTNNGYTF. The CDR3 region has the DNA TGTGCCAGCATCGCCCCCGGGACAAACAATGGCTACACCTTC.

This clonotype came up a few times. This chain uses TRBV7-2 with TRBJ2-3; 8 bases align to TRBD2. The J segment lost 3 bases and the V segment lost 5 bases, leaving 10 bases of the junction unmatched. The V gene's germline CDR1 is SGHTA and CDR2 FQGNSA. The CDR3 sequence is 16 residues long. The CDR3 DNA follows: TGTGCCAGCAGCAGGGTGGCGGGGGGTTTGACAGATACGCAGTATTTT. Translating gives CASSRVAGGLTDTQYF. Using reference TRBV7-2 and TRBJ2-3 for the parts outside the CDR3, the full variable domain is GAGVSQSPSNKVTEKGKDVELRCDPISGHTALYWYRQSLGQGLEFLIYFQGNSAPDKSGLPSDRFSAERTGGSVSTLTIQRTQQEDSAVYLCASSRVAGGLTDTQYFGPGTRLTVL.

The chain couples TRBV6-1 to TRBJ2-3; 7 nucleotides match TRBD1. CDR3 length: 15 residues. The germline V gene has CDR1 MNHNS and CDR2 SASEGT. The V gene end was trimmed by 7 bases and the J gene end by 0 bases; junction bases not matched to a gene: 7. CDR3 DNA sequence: TGTGCCAGCAAAACAGGGGCTTCTAGCACAGATACGCAGTATTTT. Protein product: CASKTGASSTDTQYF.

V gene TRBV21-1 combines with J gene TRBJ1-1; TRBD1, the D gene given by the table, was not confirmed from the DNA. TRBV21-1 is a pseudogene segment. CDR3 length: 14 amino acids. As DNA, the CDR3 is TGTGCCAGCAGCGACCGGACAAAGAACACTGAAGCTTTCTTT. It encodes CASSDRTKNTEAFF.

V is TRBV19 and J is TRBJ2-3; maybe TRBD2 (5 bases). The CDR3 extends over 15 amino acids. With 5 bases removed from V and 8 bases from J, the gap between germline ends came to 20 bases. The germline V gene encodes CDR1 LNHDA and CDR2 SQIVND (reference sequence). CDR3 sequence: CASSWGARPEATQYF. DNA of the CDR3: TGTGCCAGTAGTTGGGGAGCGAGGCCAGAGGCTACGCAGTATTTT.

This clonotype was observed a handful of times. The chain employs TRBV20-1 and TRBJ1-2; a possible D gene is TRBD1 (5 bases). CDR3 length: 14 residues. CDR1 and CDR2 (germline): DFQATT, SNEGSKA (reference sequence). The V end was cut by 3 bases, the J end by 7 bases, with 18 bases between. In nucleotides, the CDR3 is TGCAGTGCTAGGTGGGCTATCGGGGGAGGTGGCTACACCTTC. This sequence encodes CSARWAIGGGGYTF.

This clonotype turned up a few times. The gene calls are TRBV19 and TRBJ1-4, with D possibly TRBD1 on 5 matching bases. Germline V lookup: CDR1 LNHDA, CDR2 SQIVND (reference sequence). The CDR3 consists of 14 residues. Deletions cut 3 bases from V and 11 bases from J, with 16 bases between. CDR3 DNA: TGTGCCAGTAGTATCGGGAGGGGAGTGTGGAAACTGTTTTTT. It specifies CASSIGRGVWKLFF.

This clonotype was observed a few times. The gene calls are TRBV28 and TRBJ1-2; D gene unclear. The V end was cut by 8 bases, the J end by 5 bases, with 15 bases between. The length of the CDR3 is 13 residues. The germline V gene has CDR1 MDHEN and CDR2 SYDVKM. DNA for the CDR3: TGTGCCAGCGAACGGGCCCGGGCTTATGGCTACACCTTC. As protein: CASERARAYGYTF.

This clonotype has only a few counts. The CDR3 spells CASSFLTSTDTQYF. The CDR3 nucleotides read TGTGCCAGTAGTTTCCTGACTAGCACAGATACGCAGTATTTT. The V gene is TRBV19, the J gene TRBJ2-3; D uncertain. CDR1 and CDR2 (germline): LNHDA, SQIVND (reference sequence). This CDR3 has 14 amino acids. V lost 5 bases and J lost 0, with 9 bases in between.

This clonotype was detected a few times. V is TRBV12-3 or TRBV12-4 and J is TRBJ1-2; 8 bases are shared with TRBD1. The CDR3 totals 14 residues. J was trimmed by 4 bases and V by 3 bases; bases with no gene match: 4. In nucleotides, the CDR3 is TGTGCCAGCAGTTTGGACAGGGCGGTCTATGGCTACACCTTC. It is translated as CASSLDRAVYGYTF.

This clonotype occurred once. The CDR3 is CASKRDRRETQYF. In nucleotides, the CDR3 is TGTGCCAGCAAGAGGGACAGGAGGGAGACCCAGTACTTC. The chain joins TRBV12-3 or TRBV12-4 to TRBJ2-5, with TRBD1 identical over 8 bases. After removal of 7 bases from V and 5 bases from J, the junction contained 6 bases not matched to a gene. CDR3 length: 13 amino acids.

The chain recombines TRBV6-1 with TRBJ2-1, with D unresolved. CDR3 length: 13 residues. CDR1 and CDR2 from the germline V gene are MNHNS and SASEGT. The V end was cut by 9 bases, the J end by 0 bases, with 9 bases between. The CDR3 loop reads CASAGDSYNEQFF. Written as DNA, the CDR3 is TGTGCCAGTGCCGGAGACTCCTACAATGAGCAGTTCTTC.

The V call is TRBV20-1, the J call TRBJ2-5; D not certain. V gave up 4 bases and J gave up 2 bases, with 11 bases separating them. CDR1 is DFQATT and CDR2 is SNEGSKA in the germline V gene (reference sequence). CDR3 size: 13 residues. The CDR3 coding sequence is TGCAGTGCTATTGGCTGGGTTCAAGAGACCCAGTACTTC. Protein product: CSAIGWVQETQYF.

Judged by abundance, this clonotype is medium-sized. This chain uses TRBV20-1 with TRBJ2-6; D is unclear. Trimming removed 2 bases at V and 1 base at J, with 9 bases between. CDR3 length: 15 amino acids. The germline gives CDR1 DFQATT, CDR2 SNEGSKA (reference sequence). CDR3 sequence (DNA): TGCAGTGCTAGACCGGGTTCATCTGGGGCCAACGTCCTGACTTTC. The encoded protein is CSARPGSSGANVLTF.

V is TRBV7-9 and J is TRBJ2-3; D uncertain. Trimming took off 0 bases at V and 6 bases at J, with 7 bases between the two ends. The CDR3 is 13 residues long. The V gene's germline CDR1 is SEHNR and CDR2 FQNEAQ (reference sequence). The CDR3 spells CASSLAPVDTQYF. The CDR3 DNA is TGTGCCAGCAGCTTAGCGCCCGTTGATACGCAGTATTTT. Using reference TRBV7-9 and TRBJ2-3 for the parts outside the CDR3, the full variable domain is DTGVSQNPRHKITKRGQNVTFRCDPISEHNRLYWYRQTLGQGPEFLTYFQNEAQLEKSRLLSDRFSAERPKGSFSTLEIQRTEQGDSAMYLCASSLAPVDTQYFGPGTRLTVL.

Only a few counts were recorded for this clonotype. The CDR3 nucleotides are TGTGCCAGCAGCGACAGTAATCAGCCCCAGCATTTT. It yields the protein CASSDSNQPQHF. This chain connects TRBV12-3 or TRBV12-4 to TRBJ1-5; tentative D call: TRBD1 (5 bases). The germline V and J ends were trimmed by 6 bases and 4 bases, with 7 bases remaining between them. The length of the CDR3 is 12 residues.

CDR3 DNA sequence: TGTGCCAGCAGCATGGGACTAGCGGGGGGGCGGTACAATGAGCAGTTCTTC. It encodes CASSMGLAGGRYNEQFF. This rearrangement joins TRBV7-2 to TRBJ2-1; 16 positions match TRBD2. Unmatched junction bases numbered 5, after V lost 5 bases and J lost 4 bases. Looked up from germline, CDR1 is SGHTA and CDR2 is FQGNSA. This CDR3 contains 17 residues. The entire variable domain, with the rest obtained from reference TRBV7-2 and TRBJ2-1, is as follows: GAGVSQSPSNKVTEKGKDVELRCDPISGHTALYWYRQSLGQGLEFLIYFQGNSAPDKSGLPSDRFSAERTGGSVSTLTIQRTQQEDSAVYLCASSMGLAGGRYNEQFFGPGTRLTVL.

The rearrangement links TRBV5-4 to TRBJ2-3, with D tentatively TRBD2 (6 bases). CDR1 SGHNT and CDR2 YYREEE come from the germline V gene (reference sequence). V lost 0 bases and J lost 6, with 17 bases in between. This CDR3 is built from 16 residues. The CDR3: CASSLAGTGAGDTQYF. CDR3 bases: TGTGCCAGCAGCTTGGCGGGCACGGGTGCGGGGGATACGCAGTATTTT. Looking up the rest from reference TRBV5-4 and TRBJ2-3 gives the full variable domain: ETGVTQSPTHLIKTRGQQVTLRCSSQSGHNTVSWYQQALGQGPQFIFQYYREEENGRGNFPPRFSGLQFPNYSSELNVNALELDDSALYLCASSLAGTGAGDTQYFGPGTRLTVL.

V is TRBV2 and J is TRBJ2-1; 11 nucleotides agree with TRBD2. After removal of 5 bases from V and 4 bases from J, the junction contained 4 bases not matched to a gene. The germline gives CDR1 SNHLY, CDR2 FYNNEI. The CDR3 is made up of 15 amino acids. CDR3 sequence: CASSPGLAAYNEQFF. CDR3 sequence (DNA): TGTGCCAGCAGTCCGGGACTAGCGGCATACAATGAGCAGTTCTTC.

This clonotype was seen a few times. In DNA form, the CDR3 reads TGTGCCAGTAACGGCCAGGGGGCGTGGGGTCAAGAGACCCAGTACTTC. Protein product: CASNGQGAWGQETQYF. The rearrangement links TRBV19 to TRBJ2-5, with 8 bases fitting TRBD1. Germline CDR1 LNHDA, CDR2 SQIVND (reference sequence). The trim removed 7 bases at V and 2 bases at J, leaving 12 bases unmatched. The CDR3 has 16 amino acids.

The chain combines TRBV10-1 with TRBJ2-3, with D possibly being TRBD2 (7 bases). The CDR3 runs to 18 residues. In germline, CDR1 is WNHNN, CDR2 SYGVQD (reference sequence). V gave up 7 bases and J gave up 2 bases, with 25 bases separating them. CDR3: CASTPRDGLGGPTDTQYF. As DNA, the CDR3 is TGCGCCAGCACCCCCAGGGATGGGCTGGGGGGGCCCACAGATACGCAGTATTTT.

The V call is TRBV27, the J call TRBJ1-6; D gene ambiguous. The CDR3 is 12 residues long. Trimming took off 3 bases at V and 11 bases at J, with 8 bases between the two ends. The germline V gene has CDR1 MNHEY and CDR2 SMNVEV (reference sequence). DNA for the CDR3: TGTGCCAGCAGTTTGCTGGGGACACCCCTCCACTTT. Translated: CASSLLGTPLHF.